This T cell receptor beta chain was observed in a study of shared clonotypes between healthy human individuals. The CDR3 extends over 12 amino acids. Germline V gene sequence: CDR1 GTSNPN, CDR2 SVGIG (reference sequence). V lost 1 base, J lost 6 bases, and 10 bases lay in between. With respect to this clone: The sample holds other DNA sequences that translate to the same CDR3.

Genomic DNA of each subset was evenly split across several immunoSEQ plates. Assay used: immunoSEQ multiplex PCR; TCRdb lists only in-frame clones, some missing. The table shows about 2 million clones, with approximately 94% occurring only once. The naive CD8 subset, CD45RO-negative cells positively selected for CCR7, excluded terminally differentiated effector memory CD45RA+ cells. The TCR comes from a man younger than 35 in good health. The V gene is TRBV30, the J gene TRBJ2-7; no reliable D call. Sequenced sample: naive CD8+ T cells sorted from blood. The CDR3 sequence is CAWSAGSGEQYF. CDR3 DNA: TGTGCCTGGAGTGCTGGTTCGGGCGAGCAGTACTTC.